This TCR beta chain was obtained from a study of cytomegalovirus exposure and HLA in healthy donors. Whole-study findings and limits: One later analysis reportedly identified an Asian-associated ancestry cluster that showed fewer N-insertions than the roughly 670-donor mean. Sequencing depth across donors, presence/absence analyses assumed, was roughly uniform. A later analysis found TCR association rates differed by HLA locus, highest for DRB1 and lowest for HLA-C.

Primers included in the PCR were 60 Vbeta and 13 Jbeta primers. Profiled with immunoSEQ multiplex PCR; TCRdb holds only in-frame clones, not every one. The repertoire holds about 89,000 clones, with about 67% as singletons. Trimming removed 4 bases from V and 2 bases from J, with 17 bases in between. The length of the CDR3 is 16 residues. Germline V gene data show CDR1 as SGHDN and CDR2 as FVKESK. As concerns this clone: As yet, its antigen is unknown.

This TCR came from a man aged 25-45 years in good health and CMV-seronegative. What was sequenced was PBMCs. This sequence joins TRBV14 and TRBJ2-5; TRBD1 is a possible D gene (7 bases). The CDR3 DNA sequence: TGTGCCAGCAGCCGACAGGGAGGCAGAGGGCAAGAGACCCAGTACTTC. It codes for CASSRQGGRGQETQYF.